Sequencing of this T cell receptor (beta chain) was carried out in a study of vaccination effects on CD4 cells after COVID-19 (dated 2022 in TCRdb). Study-wide context: In the ViraFEST assay, PBMC were stimulated with viral peptide pools, and TCR sequencing was then used to find antigen-specific CD4+ T cell clonotypes based on their expansion. A total of 10 COVID-19 convalescent patients and a few SARS-CoV-2-naive healthy vaccine recipients were included in the full study. Roughly 2 million PBMC per well were cultured in IMDM with around 5% human AB serum, 10 IU/ml IL-2 and gentamicin, plus 10 ug/ml peptides. Participants received two doses of either the BNT162b2 or the mRNA-1273 mRNA SARS-CoV-2 vaccine. The study compared SARS-CoV-2 spike-specific CD4+ TCR repertoires before and after mRNA vaccination in COVID-19 convalescent patients and infection-naive vaccine recipients. Cultures from other donors in the study were sequenced using the Oncomine TCR Beta short-read assay on an Illumina iSeq 100.

The germline V gene supplies CDR1 MNHEY and CDR2 SVGEGT. The V end loses 5 bases and the J end loses 2 bases, and a stretch of 6 bases separates them. The CDR3 goes from the cysteine to the phenylalanine over 12 residues. Here the CDR3 DNA is all that survives: 36 bases in frame from base 1. The research as a whole found: In healthy vaccine recipients, vaccine-induced clones were almost all SARS-CoV-2 mono-reactive, with only 1 of 255 cross-reactive with common cold coronaviruses. The study was limited by a small number of convalescent patients and lacked early post-infection timepoints. Marked clonal contraction was observed in both infection-induced and vaccine-induced clones at late post-vaccination timepoints, consistent with waning T cell responses.

After approximately eleven days of culture, CD4+ T cells were isolated with the EasySep CD4+ T cell isolation kit. None of the healthy vaccine recipients had a prior SARS-CoV-2 infection, which was confirmed by nucleocapsid antibody tests that came back negative both before and after vaccination. On days 3 and 7, half of the culture medium was replaced with fresh IL-2-containing medium. Unless otherwise noted, each peptide stimulation condition was cultured in triplicate wells. PBMC were separated from whole blood using Ficoll-Paque Plus gradient centrifugation and were then either cryopreserved at -140C or used fresh. The QIAamp micro DNA kit was used to extract genomic DNA from the cultured CD4+ T cells. Receptor amplification or capture employed the immunoSEQ multiplex PCR assay. DNA from the cultured and isolated CD4+ T cells underwent TCR beta CDR3 sequencing. In the authors' own workflow: Non-productive TCR sequences were removed, reads were trimmed to the CDR3 region, and CDR3s of at least 7 amino acids were retained. Antigen-specific clonotypes were identified using the MANAFEST web app by comparison of expansion in peptide wells against reference cultures. For clones to be considered positive, expansion at FDR<0.05 versus reference and all other wells, an odds ratio above 5, and a frequency above 0.1% in two replicate wells were required. Clonotypes significantly expanded in SARS-CoV-2 spike wells and in at least one common cold coronavirus spike condition were defined as cross-reactive. CDR3 similarity was assessed by Levenshtein distance using the stringdist R package, and unrooted trees were constructed with ape in R 3.6.1. TCRdb carries this immuneACCESS record with in-frame sequences only. Its versions omit some clonotypes, under half of them owing to an unresolved V gene in the studies checked, with the rest unexplained. V and J calls and clone size are those listed in that table; D and trimming were worked out from the DNA. The sample table lists around 40,000 clones, roughly two thirds of them with a count of one. 4% to 4.5% of the sample is in the top ten clones.

This clone has only a few counts. The antigen this receptor binds is unknown. Base qualities are not at hand, and no much larger clone is one base apart. The chain uses TRBV6-2 or TRBV6-3 and TRBJ2-5; no D gene call is confident. This specimen was CD4+ T cells from PBMCs cultured without peptide, taken before COVID-19 vaccination. The receptor comes from a human donor who received a COVID-19 vaccine. CDR3 sequence: CASSLGQETQYF. The nucleotides read TGTGCCAGCAGTCTGGGACAAGAGACCCAGTACTTC.